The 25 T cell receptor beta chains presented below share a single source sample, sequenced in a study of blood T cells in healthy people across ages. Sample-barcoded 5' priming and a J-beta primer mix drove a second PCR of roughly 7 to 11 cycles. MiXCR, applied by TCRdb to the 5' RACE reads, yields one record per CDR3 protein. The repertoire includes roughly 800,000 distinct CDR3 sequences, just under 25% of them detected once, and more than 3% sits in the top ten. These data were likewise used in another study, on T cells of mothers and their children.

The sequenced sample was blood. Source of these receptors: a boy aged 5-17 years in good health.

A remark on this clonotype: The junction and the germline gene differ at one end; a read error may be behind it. The CDR3 region has the DNA TGCGCCAGCAGCCATGGGGGCGGCACTGCAGCTTTCTTT. Encoded protein: CASSHGGGTAAFF. The chain joins TRBV4-3 to TRBJ1-1, with D possibly TRBD1 on 6 matching bases. Germline lookup yields CDR1 LGHNA and CDR2 YSLEER. The CDR3 length is 13 residues.

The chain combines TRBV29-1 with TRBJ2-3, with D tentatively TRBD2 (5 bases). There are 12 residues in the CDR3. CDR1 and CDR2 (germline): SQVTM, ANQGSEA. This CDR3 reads CTAGSGSDTQYF. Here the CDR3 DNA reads TGCACCGCCGGGTCGGGGTCAGATACGCAGTATTTT.

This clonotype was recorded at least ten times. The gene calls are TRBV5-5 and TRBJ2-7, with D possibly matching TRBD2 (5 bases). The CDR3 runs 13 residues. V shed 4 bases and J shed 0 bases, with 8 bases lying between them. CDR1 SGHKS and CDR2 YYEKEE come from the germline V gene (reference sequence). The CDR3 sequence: CASSGGLSYEQYF. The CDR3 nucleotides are TGTGCCAGCAGCGGAGGTCTCTCCTACGAGCAGTACTTC.

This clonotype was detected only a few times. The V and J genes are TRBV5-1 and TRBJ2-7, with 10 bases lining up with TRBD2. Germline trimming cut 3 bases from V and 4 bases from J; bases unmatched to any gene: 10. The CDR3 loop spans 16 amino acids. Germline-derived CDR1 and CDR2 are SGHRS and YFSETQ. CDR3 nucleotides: TGCGCCAGCAGCTCGGGAGCGGGAGGGCCTGCTTACGAGCAGTACTTC. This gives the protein CASSSGAGGPAYEQYF.

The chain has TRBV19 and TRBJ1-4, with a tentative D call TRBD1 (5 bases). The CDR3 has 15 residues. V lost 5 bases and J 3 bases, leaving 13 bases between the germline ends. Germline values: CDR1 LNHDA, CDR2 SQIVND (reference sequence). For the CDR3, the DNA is TGTGCCAGTAGTCCACAGACAGAGGCTAATGAAAAACTGTTTTTT. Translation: CASSPQTEANEKLFF.

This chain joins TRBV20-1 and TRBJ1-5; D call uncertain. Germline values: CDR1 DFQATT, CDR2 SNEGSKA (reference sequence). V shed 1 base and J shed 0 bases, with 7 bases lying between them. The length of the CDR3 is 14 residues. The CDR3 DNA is TGCAGTGCTAGAGGAGGACCTAGCAATCAGCCCCAGCATTTT. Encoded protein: CSARGGPSNQPQHF.

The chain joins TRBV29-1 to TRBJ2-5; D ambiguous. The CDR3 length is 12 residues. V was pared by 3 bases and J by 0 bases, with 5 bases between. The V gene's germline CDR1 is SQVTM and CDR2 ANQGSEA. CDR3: CSVEPYQETQYF. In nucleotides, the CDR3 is TGCAGCGTTGAGCCGTACCAAGAGACCCAGTACTTC.

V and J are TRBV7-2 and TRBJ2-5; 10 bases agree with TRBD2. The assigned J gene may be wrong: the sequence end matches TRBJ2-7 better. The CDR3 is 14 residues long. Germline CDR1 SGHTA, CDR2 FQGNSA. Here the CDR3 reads CASRGSGRAYEQYF. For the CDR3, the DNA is TGTGCCAGCAGGGGGAGCGGGAGGGCCTACGAGCAGTACTTC.

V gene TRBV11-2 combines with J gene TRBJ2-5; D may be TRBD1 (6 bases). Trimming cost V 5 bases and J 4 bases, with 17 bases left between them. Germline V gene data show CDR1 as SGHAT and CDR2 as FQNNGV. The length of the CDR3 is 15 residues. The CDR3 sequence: CASSPAGVWRETQYF. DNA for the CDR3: TGTGCCAGCAGCCCGGCAGGGGTTTGGCGAGAGACCCAGTACTTC.

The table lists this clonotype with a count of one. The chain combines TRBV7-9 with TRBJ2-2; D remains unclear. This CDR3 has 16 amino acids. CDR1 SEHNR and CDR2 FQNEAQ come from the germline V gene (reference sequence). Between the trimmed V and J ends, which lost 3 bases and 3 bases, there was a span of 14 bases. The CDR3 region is CASSFFMSQHTGELFF. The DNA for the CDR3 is TGTGCCAGCAGCTTTTTTATGTCGCAGCACACCGGGGAGCTGTTTTTT.

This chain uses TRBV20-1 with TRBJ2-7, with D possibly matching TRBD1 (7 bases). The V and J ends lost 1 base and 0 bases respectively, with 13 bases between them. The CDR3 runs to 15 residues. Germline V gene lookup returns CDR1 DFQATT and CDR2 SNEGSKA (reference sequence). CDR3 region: CSARGAGQHSYEQYF. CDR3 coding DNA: TGCAGTGCTAGAGGGGCGGGACAGCACTCCTACGAGCAGTACTTC.

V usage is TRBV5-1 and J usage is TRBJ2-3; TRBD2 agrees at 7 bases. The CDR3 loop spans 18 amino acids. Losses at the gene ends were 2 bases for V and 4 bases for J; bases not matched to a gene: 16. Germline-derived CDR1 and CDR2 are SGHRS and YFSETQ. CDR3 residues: CASSLEPTTSWRADTQYF. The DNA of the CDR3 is TGCGCCAGCAGCTTAGAGCCAACGACTAGCTGGCGGGCAGATACGCAGTATTTT.

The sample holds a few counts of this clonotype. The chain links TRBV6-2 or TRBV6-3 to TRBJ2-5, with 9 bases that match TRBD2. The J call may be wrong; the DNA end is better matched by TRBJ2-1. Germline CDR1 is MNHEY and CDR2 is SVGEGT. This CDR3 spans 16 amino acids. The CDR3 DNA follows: TGTGCCAGCACCGTTAGGGGACTAGCTTCCTACAATGAGCAGTTCTTC. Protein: CASTVRGLASYNEQFF.

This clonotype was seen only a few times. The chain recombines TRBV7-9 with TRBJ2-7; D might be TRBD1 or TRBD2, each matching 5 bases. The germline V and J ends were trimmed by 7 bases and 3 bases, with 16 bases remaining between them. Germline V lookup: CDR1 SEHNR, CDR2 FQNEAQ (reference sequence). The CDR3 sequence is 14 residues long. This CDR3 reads CASTSGGPRYEQYF. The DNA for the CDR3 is TGTGCCAGCACCTCTGGGGGTCCCCGCTACGAGCAGTACTTC.

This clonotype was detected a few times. Written as DNA, the CDR3 is TGTGCCAGCAGCCCAGGACAGGGGTCTTGGGGAAACACCATATATTTT. Residues: CASSPGQGSWGNTIYF. This chain links TRBV7-9 with TRBJ1-3, with 9 bases fitting TRBD1. V was clipped by 5 bases and J by 4 bases; unmatched bases: 9. Germline V lookup: CDR1 SEHNR, CDR2 FQNEAQ (reference sequence). The length of the CDR3 is 16 residues.

DNA for the CDR3: TGCGCCAGCAGCCCCTCAGCAGGGGGCTACGAGCAGTACTTC. It translates to CASSPSAGGYEQYF. This sequence joins TRBV4-3 and TRBJ2-5; 7 bases line up with TRBD1. With the DNA end fitting TRBJ2-7 better, the J assignment may be wrong. CDR3 length: 14 residues. The V gene's germline CDR1 is LGHNA and CDR2 YSLEER.

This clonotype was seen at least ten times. The CDR3 protein is CASSLGGASNQPQHF. CDR3 DNA: TGTGCCAGCAGCTTAGGGGGCGCGAGCAATCAGCCCCAGCATTTT. This rearrangement joins TRBV7-9 to TRBJ1-5, with D maybe TRBD1 (5 bases). This CDR3 has 15 residues. Trimming pared 1 base from V and 1 base from J, leaving 8 bases between. Germline values: CDR1 SEHNR, CDR2 FQNEAQ (reference sequence).

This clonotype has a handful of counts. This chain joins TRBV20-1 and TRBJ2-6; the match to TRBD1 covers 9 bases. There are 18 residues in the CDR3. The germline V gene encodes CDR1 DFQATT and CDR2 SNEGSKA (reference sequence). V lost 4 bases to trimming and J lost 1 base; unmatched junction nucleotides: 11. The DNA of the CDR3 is TGCAGTGCTATATCTGGGACAGGGATGCTATCTGGGGCCAACGTCCTGACTTTC. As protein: CSAISGTGMLSGANVLTF.

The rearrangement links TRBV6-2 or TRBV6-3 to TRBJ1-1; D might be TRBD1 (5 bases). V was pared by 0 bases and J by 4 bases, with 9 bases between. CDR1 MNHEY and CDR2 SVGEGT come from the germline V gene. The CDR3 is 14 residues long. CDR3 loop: CASSYSERGTEAFF. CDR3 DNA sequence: TGTGCCAGCAGTTACTCGGAGAGGGGCACTGAAGCTTTCTTT.

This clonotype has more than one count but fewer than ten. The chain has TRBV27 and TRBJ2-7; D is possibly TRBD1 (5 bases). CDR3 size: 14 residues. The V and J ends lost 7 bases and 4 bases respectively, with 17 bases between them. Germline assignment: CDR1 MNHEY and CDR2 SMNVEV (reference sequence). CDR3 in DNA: TGTGCCAGCACGCATAGGGCAGGGTCTTACGAGCAGTACTTC. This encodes CASTHRAGSYEQYF.

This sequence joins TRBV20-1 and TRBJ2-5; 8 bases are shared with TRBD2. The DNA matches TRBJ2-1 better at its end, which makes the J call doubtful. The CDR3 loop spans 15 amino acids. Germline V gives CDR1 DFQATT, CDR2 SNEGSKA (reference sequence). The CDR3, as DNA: TGCAGTGCTAGGCCATTACTAGCGGCGGGCAGTGAGCAGTTCTTC. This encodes CSARPLLAAGSEQFF.

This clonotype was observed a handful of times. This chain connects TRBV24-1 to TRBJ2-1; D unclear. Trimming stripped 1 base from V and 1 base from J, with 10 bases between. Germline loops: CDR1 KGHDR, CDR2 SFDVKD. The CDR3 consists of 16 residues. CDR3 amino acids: CATSDFLADSYNEQFF. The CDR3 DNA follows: TGTGCCACCAGTGATTTTCTGGCGGATTCCTACAATGAGCAGTTCTTC.

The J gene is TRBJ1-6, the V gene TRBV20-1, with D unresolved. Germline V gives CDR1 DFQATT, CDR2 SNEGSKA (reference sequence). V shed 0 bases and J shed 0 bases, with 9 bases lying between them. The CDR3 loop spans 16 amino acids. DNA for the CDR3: TGCAGTGCTAGAGATCTGATTAGCTCCTATAATTCACCCCTCCACTTT. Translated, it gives CSARDLISSYNSPLHF.

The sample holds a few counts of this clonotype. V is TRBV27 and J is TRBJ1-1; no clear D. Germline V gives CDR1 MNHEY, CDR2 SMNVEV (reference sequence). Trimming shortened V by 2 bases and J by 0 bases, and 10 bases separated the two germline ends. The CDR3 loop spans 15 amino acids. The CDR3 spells CASSLRSGMNTEAFF. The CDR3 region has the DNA TGTGCCAGCAGTTTAAGGTCAGGAATGAACACTGAAGCTTTCTTT.

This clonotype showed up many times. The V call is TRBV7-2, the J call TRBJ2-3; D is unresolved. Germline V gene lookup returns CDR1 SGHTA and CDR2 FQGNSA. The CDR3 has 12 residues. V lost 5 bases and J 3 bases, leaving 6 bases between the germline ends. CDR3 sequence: CASSRTTDTQYF. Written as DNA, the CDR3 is TGTGCCAGCAGCCGCACAACAGATACGCAGTATTTT.